This T cell receptor beta chain appears in the sequencing data of a study of OX40 agonist ivuxolimab in advanced cancers. Looking at the study overall: An anti-OX40 (CD134) antibody with agonistic activity, ivuxolimab, was administered to patients. Ivuxolimab was administered intravenously to patients at 0.01 to 10 mg/kg every 2 weeks. Each dose-escalation patient presented with hepatocellular carcinoma, melanoma, renal cell or head and neck cancer. Overall study results and limits: Researchers report that CD8+ T cells had, on average, more expanded clones than CD4+.

Measured with immunoSEQ multiplex PCR; TCRdb has only the in-frame clones, and not every one. Here the sample spans about 12,000 clones, about 77% being singletons. With respect to this clone: Antigen unknown.

Here the sequenced sample was CD4+ or CD8+ T cells sorted from blood, taken in a trial of the OX40 agonist ivuxolimab. The sequence derives from an adult with an advanced solid tumor such as melanoma, head and neck, liver or kidney cancer.

The CDR3 is CASSLMDSSYEQYF. CDR3 DNA: TGTGCCAGCAGTTTAATGGACAGCTCCTACGAGCAGTACTTC. The V call is TRBV28, the J call TRBJ2-5, with D possibly TRBD1 on 6 matching bases. Near its end, the DNA agrees better with TRBJ2-7, so the J call may be wrong. The V gene's germline CDR1 is MDHEN and CDR2 SYDVKM. This CDR3 contains 14 residues.